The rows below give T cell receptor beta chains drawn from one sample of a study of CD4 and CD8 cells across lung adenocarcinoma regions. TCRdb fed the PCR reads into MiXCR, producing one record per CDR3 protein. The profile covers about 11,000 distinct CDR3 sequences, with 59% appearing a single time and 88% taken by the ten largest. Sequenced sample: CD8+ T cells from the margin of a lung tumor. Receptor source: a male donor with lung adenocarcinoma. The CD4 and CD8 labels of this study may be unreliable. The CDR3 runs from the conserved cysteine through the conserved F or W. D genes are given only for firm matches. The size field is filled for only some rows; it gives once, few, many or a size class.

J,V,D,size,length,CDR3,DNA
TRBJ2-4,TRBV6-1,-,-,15,CASATGRRAKNTQYF,TGTGCCAGCGCCACGGGCCGACGAGCCAAAAACACGCAGTACTTC
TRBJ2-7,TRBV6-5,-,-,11,CASSYIYEQYF,TGTGCCAGCAGCTATATCTACGAGCAGTACTTC
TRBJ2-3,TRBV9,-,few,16,CASSVVPGRPTDTQYF,TGTGCCAGCAGCGTTGTCCCCGGACGGCCCACAGATACGCAGTATTTT
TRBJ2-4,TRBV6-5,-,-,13,CATSFRDKNTQYF,TGTGCCACCAGTTTCAGAGACAAAAATACTCAGTATTTC
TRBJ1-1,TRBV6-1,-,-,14,CASSHGGFGTEAFF,TGTGCCAGCAGCCACGGGGGGTTTGGTACTGAAGCTTTCTTT
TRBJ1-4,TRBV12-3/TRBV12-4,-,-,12,CASTEPGEKLFF,TGTGCCAGCACCGAACCGGGAGAAAAACTGTTTTTT
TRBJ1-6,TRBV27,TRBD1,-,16,CASSLSRGPINSPLHF,TGTGCCAGCAGTTTATCGAGGGGGCCGATTAATTCACCCCTCCACTTT
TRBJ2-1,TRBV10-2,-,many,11,CASSHTSEQFF,TGCGCCAGCAGCCACACCAGCGAGCAGTTCTTC
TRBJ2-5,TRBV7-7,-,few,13,CASSLGAGETQYF,TGTGCCAGCAGCTTAGGAGCGGGTGAGACCCAGTACTTC
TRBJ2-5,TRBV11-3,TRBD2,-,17,CASSRGVMRGAQETQYF,TGTGCCAGCAGCCGTGGGGTGATGCGGGGGGCCCAAGAGACCCAGTACTTC
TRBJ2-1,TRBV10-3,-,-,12,CAISETYNEQFF,TGTGCCATCAGTGAGACGTACAATGAGCAGTTCTTC
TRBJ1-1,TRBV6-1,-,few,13,CASSEVWATEAFF,TGTGCCAGCAGTGAAGTCTGGGCCACTGAAGCTTTCTTT
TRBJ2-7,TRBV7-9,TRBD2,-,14,CASSRTSGSYEQYF,TGTGCCAGCAGCCGGACTAGCGGGAGCTACGAGCAGTACTTC
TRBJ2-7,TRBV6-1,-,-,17,CASSEGRGNVPTYEQYF,TGTGCCAGCAGTGAAGGCAGAGGCAACGTTCCCACCTACGAGCAGTACTTC
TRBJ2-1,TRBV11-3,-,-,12,CASSLVYNEQFF,TGTGCCAGCAGCTTAGTGTACAATGAGCAGTTCTTC
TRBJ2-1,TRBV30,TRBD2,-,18,CAWFPGLAGEGPYNEQFF,TGTGCCTGGTTTCCGGGACTAGCGGGAGAAGGCCCCTACAATGAGCAGTTCTTC
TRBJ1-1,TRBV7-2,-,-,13,CASSPGQWLEAFF,TGTGCCAGCAGCCCAGGACAGTGGCTCGAAGCTTTCTTT
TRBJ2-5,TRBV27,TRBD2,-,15,CASSFLAGWQETQYF,TGTGCCAGCAGTTTTCTAGCGGGATGGCAAGAGACCCAGTACTTC
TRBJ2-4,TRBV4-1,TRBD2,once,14,CASSQGWGGNIQYF,TGCGCCAGCAGCCAAGGGTGGGGGGGTAACATTCAGTACTTC
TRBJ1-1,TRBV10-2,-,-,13,CASSDVVNTEAFF,TGCGCCAGCAGTGACGTAGTGAACACTGAAGCTTTCTTT
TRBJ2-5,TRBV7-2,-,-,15,CASSRRGRIEETQYF,TGTGCCAGCAGCCGTAGGGGGAGGATCGAAGAGACCCAGTACTTC
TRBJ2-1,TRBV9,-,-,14,CASSVGPLDFEQFF,TGTGCCAGCAGCGTAGGACCCCTAGATTTTGAGCAGTTCTTC
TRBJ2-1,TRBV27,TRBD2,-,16,CASSSHEAGRVNEQFF,TGTGCCAGCAGTTCCCACGAAGCGGGGAGAGTAAATGAGCAGTTCTTC
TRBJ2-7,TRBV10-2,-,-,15,CASSGPWDTDYEQYF,TGCGCCAGCAGTGGGCCATGGGACACCGACTACGAGCAGTACTTC
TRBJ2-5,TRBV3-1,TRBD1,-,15,CASSLTGTGQETQYF,TGTGCCAGCAGCCTAACCGGGACAGGTCAAGAGACCCAGTACTTC
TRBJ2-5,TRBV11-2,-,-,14,CASSRSLYQETQYF,TGTGCCAGCAGCCGGAGCTTGTACCAAGAGACCCAGTACTTC
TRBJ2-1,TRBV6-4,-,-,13,CASSDSWADEQFF,TGTGCCAGCAGTGACTCCTGGGCCGATGAGCAGTTCTTC
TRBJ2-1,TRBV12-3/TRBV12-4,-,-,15,CASSLVGSLQETQFF,TGTGCCAGCAGTTTAGTGGGCAGCCTACAAGAGACCCAGTTCTTC
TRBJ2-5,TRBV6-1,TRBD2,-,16,CASSKPSGGPPETQYF,TGTGCCAGCAGTAAACCTAGCGGGGGGCCTCCCGAGACCCAGTACTTC
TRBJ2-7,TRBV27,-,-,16,CASSSPRGRSYNEQYF,TGTGCCAGCAGTAGCCCGAGGGGACGCTCCTACAATGAGCAGTACTTC
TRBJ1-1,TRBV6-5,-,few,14,CASSYSFSNTEAFF,TGTGCCAGCAGTTACTCGTTTTCTAACACTGAAGCTTTCTTT
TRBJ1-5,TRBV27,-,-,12,CASSFKDQPQHF,TGTGCCAGCAGTTTTAAGGATCAGCCCCAGCATTTT
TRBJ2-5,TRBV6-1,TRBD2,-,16,CASREAGTGVENMQYF,TGTGCCAGCCGTGAAGCGGGGACGGGAGTCGAAAACATGCAGTACTTC
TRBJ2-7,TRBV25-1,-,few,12,CASSVSSYEQYF,TGTGCCAGCAGTGTTAGCTCCTACGAGCAGTACTTC
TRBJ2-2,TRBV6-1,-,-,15,CASGGRAVGTGTLFF,TGTGCCAGCGGCGGCCGGGCTGTGGGCACCGGTACGCTGTTTTTT
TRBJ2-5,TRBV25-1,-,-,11,CASSEWETQYF,TGTGCCAGCAGTGAATGGGAGACCCAGTACTTC
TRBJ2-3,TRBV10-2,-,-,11,CASFKTDTQYF,TGCGCTTCTTTTAAGACGGATACGCAGTATTTT
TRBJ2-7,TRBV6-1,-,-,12,CASSVRGNEQYF,TGTGCCAGCAGTGTGAGGGGGAACGAGCAGTACTTC
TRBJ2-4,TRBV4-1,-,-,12,CASSKQGNIQYF,TGCGCCAGCAGTAAACAGGGAAACATTCAGTACTTC
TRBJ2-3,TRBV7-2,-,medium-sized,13,CASGSLGTDTQYF,TGTGCCAGTGGGAGCTTGGGCACAGATACGCAGTATTTT